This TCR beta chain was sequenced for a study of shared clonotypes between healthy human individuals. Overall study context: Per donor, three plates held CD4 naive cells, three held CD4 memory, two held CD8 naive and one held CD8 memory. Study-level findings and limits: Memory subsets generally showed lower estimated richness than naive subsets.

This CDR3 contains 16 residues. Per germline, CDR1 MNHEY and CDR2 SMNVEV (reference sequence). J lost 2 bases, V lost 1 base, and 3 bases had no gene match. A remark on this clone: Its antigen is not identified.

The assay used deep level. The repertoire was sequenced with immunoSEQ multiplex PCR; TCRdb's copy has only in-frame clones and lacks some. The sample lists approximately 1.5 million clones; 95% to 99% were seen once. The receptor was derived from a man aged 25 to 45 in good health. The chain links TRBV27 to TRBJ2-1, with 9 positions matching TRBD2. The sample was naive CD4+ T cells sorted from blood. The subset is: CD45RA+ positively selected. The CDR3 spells CASSLFVAGAYNEQFF. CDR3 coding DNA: TGTGCCAGCAGTTTATTCGTAGCGGGGGCCTACAATGAGCAGTTCTTC.